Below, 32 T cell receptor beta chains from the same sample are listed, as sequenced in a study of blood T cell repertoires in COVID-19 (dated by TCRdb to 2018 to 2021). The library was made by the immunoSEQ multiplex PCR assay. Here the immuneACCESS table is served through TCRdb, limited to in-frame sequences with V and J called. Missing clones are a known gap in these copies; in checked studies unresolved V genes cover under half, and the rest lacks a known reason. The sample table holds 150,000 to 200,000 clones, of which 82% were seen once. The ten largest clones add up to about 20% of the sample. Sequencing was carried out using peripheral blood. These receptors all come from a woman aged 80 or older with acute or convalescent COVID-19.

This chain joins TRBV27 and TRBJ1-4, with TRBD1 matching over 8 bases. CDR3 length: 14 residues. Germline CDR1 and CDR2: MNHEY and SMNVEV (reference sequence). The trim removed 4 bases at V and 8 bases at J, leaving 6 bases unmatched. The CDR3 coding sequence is TGTGCCAGCAGTTCTCGACAGGGGAGAGAAAAACTGTTTTTT. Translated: CASSSRQGREKLFF.

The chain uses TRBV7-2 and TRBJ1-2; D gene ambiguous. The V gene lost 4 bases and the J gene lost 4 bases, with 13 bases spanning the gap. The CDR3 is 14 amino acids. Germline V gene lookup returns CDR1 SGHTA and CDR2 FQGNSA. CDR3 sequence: CASSSVTRSYGYTF. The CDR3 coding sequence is TGTGCCAGCAGCTCCGTGACGAGGAGCTATGGCTACACCTTC.

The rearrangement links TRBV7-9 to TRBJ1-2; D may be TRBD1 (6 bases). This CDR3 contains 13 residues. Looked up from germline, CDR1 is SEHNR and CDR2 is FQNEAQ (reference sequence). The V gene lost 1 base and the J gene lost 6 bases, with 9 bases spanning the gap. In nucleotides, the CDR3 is TGTGCCAGCAGCTTAGGAGGGGGTCATGGCTACACCTTC. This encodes CASSLGGGHGYTF.

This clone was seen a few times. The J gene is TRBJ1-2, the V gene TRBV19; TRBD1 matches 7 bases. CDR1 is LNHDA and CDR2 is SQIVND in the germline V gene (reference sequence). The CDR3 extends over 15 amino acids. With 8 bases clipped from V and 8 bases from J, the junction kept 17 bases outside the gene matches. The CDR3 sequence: CASRLRTGLYVGYTF. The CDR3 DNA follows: TGTGCCAGTCGTCTTAGGACAGGTCTCTATGTGGGCTACACCTTC.

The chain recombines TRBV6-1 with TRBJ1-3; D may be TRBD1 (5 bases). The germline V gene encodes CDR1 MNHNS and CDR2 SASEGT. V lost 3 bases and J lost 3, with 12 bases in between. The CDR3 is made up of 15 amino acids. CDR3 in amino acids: CASSETVRIGNTIYF. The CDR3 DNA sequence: TGTGCCAGCAGTGAGACAGTCCGGATTGGAAACACCATATATTTT.

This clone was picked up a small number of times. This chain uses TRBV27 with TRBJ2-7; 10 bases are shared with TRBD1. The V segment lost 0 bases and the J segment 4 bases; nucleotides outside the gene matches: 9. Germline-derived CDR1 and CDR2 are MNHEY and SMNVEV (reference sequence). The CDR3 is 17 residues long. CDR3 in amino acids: CASSLSLGDRGAYEQYF. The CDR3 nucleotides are TGTGCCAGCAGTTTATCGCTTGGGGACAGGGGTGCTTACGAGCAGTACTTC.

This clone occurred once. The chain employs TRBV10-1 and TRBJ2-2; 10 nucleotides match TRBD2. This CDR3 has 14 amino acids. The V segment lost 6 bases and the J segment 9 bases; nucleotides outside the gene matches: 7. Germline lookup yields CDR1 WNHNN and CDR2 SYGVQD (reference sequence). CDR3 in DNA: TGCGCCAGCAGCCTAGCGGGAGAGGTCCGGGAGCTGTTTTTT. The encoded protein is CASSLAGEVRELFF.

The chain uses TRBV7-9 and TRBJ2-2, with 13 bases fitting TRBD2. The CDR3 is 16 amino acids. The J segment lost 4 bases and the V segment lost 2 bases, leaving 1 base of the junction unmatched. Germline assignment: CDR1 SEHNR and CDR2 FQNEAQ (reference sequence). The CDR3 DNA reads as TGTGCCAGCAGCTTAAGGACTAGCGGGAGCACCGGGGAGCTGTTTTTT. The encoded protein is CASSLRTSGSTGELFF.

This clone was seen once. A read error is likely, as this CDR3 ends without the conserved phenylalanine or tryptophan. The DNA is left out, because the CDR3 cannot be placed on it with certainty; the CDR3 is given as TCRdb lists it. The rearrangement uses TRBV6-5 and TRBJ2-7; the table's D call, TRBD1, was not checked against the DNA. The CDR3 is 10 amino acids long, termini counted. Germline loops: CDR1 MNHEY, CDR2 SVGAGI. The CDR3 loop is CASSHPHGQL.

The CDR3 here is CASRQGFGYTF. CDR3 in DNA: TGTGCCAGCAGACAGGGGTTTGGCTACACCTTC. This chain joins TRBV2 and TRBJ1-2; 7 positions agree with TRBD1. V shed 6 bases, J shed 7 bases, and the junction held 2 bases outside the gene matches. Looked up from germline, CDR1 is SNHLY and CDR2 is FYNNEI. The CDR3 covers 11 residues.

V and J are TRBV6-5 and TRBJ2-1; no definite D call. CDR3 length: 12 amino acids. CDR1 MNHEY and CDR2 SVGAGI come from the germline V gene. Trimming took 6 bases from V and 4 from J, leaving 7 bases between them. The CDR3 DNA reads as TGTGCCAGCAGCTCCGTTTACAATGAGCAGTTCTTC. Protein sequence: CASSSVYNEQFF.

CDR3 bases: TGTGCCAGCAGCTTATCCCCGGGACTAGGGACCGGGGAGCTGTTTTTT. Its protein product is CASSLSPGLGTGELFF. The rearrangement links TRBV11-2 to TRBJ2-2; 8 bases map to TRBD2. Germline-derived CDR1 and CDR2 are SGHAT and FQNNGV. The CDR3 has 16 residues. After removal of 2 bases from V and 5 bases from J, the junction contained 7 bases not matched to a gene. The complete variable domain, with remaining parts taken from reference TRBV11-2 and TRBJ2-2, reads EAGVAQSPRYKIIEKRQSVAFWCNPISGHATLYWYQQILGQGPKLLIQFQNNGVVDDSQLPKDRFSAERLKGVDSTLKIQPAKLEDSAVYLCASSLSPGLGTGELFFGEGSRLTVL.

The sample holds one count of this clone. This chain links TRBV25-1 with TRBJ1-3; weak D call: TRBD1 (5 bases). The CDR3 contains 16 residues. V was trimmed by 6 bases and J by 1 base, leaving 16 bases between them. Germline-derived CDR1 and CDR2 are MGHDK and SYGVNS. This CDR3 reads CASSRFGGGSGNTIYF. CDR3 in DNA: TGTGCCAGCAGCAGGTTTGGGGGGGGATCTGGAAACACCATATATTTT. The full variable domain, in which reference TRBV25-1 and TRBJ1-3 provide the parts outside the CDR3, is EADIYQTPRYLVIGTGKKITLECSQTMGHDKMYWYQQDPGMELHLIHYSYGVNSTEKGDLSSESTVSRIRTEHFPLTLESARPSHTSQYLCASSRFGGGSGNTIYFGEGSWLTVV.

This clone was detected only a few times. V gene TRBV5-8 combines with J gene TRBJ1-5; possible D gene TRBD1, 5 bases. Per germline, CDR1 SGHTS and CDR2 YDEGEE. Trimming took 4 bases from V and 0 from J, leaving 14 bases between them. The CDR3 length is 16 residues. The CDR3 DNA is TGTGCCAGCAGCAATCTAGGAGGGACTAGCAATCAGCCCCAGCATTTT. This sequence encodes CASSNLGGTSNQPQHF.

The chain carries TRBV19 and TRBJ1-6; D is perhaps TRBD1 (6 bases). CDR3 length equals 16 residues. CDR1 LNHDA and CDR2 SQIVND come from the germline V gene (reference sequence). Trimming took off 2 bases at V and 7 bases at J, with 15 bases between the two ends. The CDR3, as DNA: TGTGCCAGTAGTATATGGGTGACAGGACCAAATTCACCCCTCCACTTT. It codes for CASSIWVTGPNSPLHF.

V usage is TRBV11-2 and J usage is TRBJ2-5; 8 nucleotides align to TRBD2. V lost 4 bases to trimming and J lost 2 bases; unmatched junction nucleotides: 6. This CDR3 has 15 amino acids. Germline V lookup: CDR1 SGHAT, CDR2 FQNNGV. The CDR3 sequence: CASSSSGTSQETQYF. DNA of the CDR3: TGTGCCAGCAGCTCCTCCGGGACTAGTCAAGAGACCCAGTACTTC.

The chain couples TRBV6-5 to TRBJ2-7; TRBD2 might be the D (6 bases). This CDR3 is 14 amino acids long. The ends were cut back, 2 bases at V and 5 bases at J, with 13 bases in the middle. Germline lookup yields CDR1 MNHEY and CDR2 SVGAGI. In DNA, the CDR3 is TGTGCCAGCAGTTACGGGGGGAGTTTGGACGAGCAGTACTTC. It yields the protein CASSYGGSLDEQYF.

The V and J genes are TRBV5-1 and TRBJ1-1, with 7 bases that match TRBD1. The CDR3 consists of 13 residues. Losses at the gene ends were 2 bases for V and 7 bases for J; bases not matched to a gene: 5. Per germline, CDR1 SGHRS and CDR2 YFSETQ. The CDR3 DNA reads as TGCGCCAGCAGCTTATATACAGGGGTTGAAGCTTTCTTT. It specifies CASSLYTGVEAFF.

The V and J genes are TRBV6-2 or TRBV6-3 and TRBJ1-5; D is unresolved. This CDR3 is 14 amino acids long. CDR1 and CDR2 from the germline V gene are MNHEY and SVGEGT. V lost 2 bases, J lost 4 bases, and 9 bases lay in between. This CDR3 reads CASSYGQLNQPQHF. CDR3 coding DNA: TGTGCCAGCAGTTACGGGCAGTTAAATCAGCCCCAGCATTTT.

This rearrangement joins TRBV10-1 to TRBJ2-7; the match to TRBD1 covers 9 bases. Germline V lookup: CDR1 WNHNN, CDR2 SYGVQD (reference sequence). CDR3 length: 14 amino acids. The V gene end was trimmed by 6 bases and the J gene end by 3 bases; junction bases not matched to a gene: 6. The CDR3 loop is CASSPGQGIYEQYF. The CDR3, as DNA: TGCGCCAGCAGCCCGGGACAGGGCATCTACGAGCAGTACTTC.

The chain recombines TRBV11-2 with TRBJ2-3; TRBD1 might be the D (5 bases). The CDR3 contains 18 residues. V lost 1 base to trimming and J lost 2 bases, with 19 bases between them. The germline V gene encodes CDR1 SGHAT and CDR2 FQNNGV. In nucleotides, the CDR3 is TGTGCCAGCAGCTTAGTCCGTGGTGGGGCGACCACCACAGATACGCAGTATTTT. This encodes CASSLVRGGATTTDTQYF.

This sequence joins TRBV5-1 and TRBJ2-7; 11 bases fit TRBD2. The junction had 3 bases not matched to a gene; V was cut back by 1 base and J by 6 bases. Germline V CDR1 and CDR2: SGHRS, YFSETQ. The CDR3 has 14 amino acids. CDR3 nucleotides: TGCGCCAGCAGCTTGACTAGCGGGAGCGTCGAGCAGTACTTC. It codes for CASSLTSGSVEQYF.

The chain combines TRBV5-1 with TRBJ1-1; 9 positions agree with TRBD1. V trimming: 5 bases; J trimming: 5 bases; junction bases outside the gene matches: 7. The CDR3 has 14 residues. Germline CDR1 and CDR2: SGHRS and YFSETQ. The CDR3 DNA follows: TGCGCCAGCAGGCGCGGGACAGGGCAAACTGAAGCTTTCTTT. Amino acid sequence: CASRRGTGQTEAFF. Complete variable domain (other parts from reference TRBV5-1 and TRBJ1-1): KAGVTQTPRYLIKTRGQQVTLSCSPISGHRSVSWYQQTPGQGLQFLFEYFSETQRNKGNFPGRFSGRQFSNSRSEMNVSTLELGDSALYLCASRRGTGQTEAFFGQGTRLTVV.

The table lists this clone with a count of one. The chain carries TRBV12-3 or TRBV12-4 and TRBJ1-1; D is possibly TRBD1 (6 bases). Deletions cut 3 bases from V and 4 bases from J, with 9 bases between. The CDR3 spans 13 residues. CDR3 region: CASSFYRATEAFF. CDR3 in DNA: TGTGCCAGCAGTTTTTACAGGGCCACTGAAGCTTTCTTT.

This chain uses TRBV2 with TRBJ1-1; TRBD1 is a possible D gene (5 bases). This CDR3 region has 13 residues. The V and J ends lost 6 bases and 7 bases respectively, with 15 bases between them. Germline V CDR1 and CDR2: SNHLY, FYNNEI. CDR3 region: CASSPSAGYEAFF. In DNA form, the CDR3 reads TGTGCCAGCAGCCCCTCGGCAGGGTATGAAGCTTTCTTT. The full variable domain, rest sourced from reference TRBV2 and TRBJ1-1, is EPEVTQTPSHQVTQMGQEVILRCVPISNHLYFYWYRQILGQKVEFLVSFYNNEISEKSEIFDDQFSVERPDGSNFTLKIRSTKLEDSAMYFCASSPSAGYEAFFGQGTRLTVV.

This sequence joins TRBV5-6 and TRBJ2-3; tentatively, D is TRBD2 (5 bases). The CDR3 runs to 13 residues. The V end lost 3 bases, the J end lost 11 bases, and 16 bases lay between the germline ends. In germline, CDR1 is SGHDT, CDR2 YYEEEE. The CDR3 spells CASSWAGEILQYF. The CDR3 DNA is TGTGCCAGCAGCTGGGCTGGGGAGATATTGCAGTATTTT.

In DNA form, the CDR3 reads TGTGCCAGCAGCTTAGCGTTACCGGGTCCCACGCCCCTCCACTTT. The encoded protein is CASSLALPGPTPLHF. This chain links TRBV7-6 with TRBJ1-6; D is unclear. The V gene lost 0 bases and the J gene lost 13 bases, with 16 bases spanning the gap. The CDR3 runs to 15 residues. Germline-derived CDR1 and CDR2 are SGHVS and FNYEAQ.

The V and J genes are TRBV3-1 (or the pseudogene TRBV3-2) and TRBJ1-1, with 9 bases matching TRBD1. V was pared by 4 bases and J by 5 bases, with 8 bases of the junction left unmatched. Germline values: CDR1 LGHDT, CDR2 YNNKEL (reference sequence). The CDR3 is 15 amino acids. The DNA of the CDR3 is TGTGCCAGCAGCCCAGAGACAGGGGGTCGTACTGAAGCTTTCTTT. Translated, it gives CASSPETGGRTEAFF.

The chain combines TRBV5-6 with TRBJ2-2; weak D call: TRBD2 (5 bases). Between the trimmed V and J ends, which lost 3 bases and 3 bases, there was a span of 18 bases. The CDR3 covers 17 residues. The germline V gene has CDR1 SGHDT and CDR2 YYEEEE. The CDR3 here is CASSSYGGALDTGELFF. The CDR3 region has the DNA TGTGCCAGCAGCTCCTATGGAGGAGCGCTGGACACCGGGGAGCTGTTTTTT.

The CDR3: CASSLGQGGGNTIYF. For the CDR3, the DNA is TGTGCCAGCAGCTTAGGACAGGGTGGTGGAAACACCATATATTTT. This chain connects TRBV7-6 to TRBJ1-3; 7 nucleotides agree with TRBD1. With 1 base clipped from V and 3 bases from J, the junction kept 3 bases outside the gene matches. Germline CDR1 reads SGHVS; CDR2 reads FNYEAQ. The CDR3 runs to 15 residues.

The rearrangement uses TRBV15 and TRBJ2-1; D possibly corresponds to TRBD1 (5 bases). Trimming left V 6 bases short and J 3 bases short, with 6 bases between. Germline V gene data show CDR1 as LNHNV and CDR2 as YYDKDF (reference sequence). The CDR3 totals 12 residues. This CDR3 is CATSQGYNEQFF. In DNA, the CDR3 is TGTGCCACCAGTCAGGGCTACAATGAGCAGTTCTTC.

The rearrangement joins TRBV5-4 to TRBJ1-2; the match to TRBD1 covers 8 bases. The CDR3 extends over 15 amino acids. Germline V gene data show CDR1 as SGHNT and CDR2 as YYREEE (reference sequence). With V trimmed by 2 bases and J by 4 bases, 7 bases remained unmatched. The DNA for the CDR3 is TGTGCCAGCAGCTTTCAGGGGGCGAAATCCTATGGCTACACCTTC. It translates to CASSFQGAKSYGYTF.